These T cell receptor beta chains were read from a single sample in a study of T cells in Graves' hyperthyroidism and ophthalmopathy. A single record per CDR3 protein comes from TCRdb applying MiXCR to the multiplex PCR reads. The sample yields hundreds of thousands of distinct CDR3 sequences, more than 14% seen once. The sample consisted of blood. All receptors derive from a woman between 45 and 65 years old with Graves' ophthalmopathy. Each CDR3 is given with its conserved first and last residue. A D gene is named only where the DNA matches it firmly.

d_call,cdr3_length,j_call,v_call,cdr3_aa
TRBD2,18,TRBJ2-3,TRBV3-1,CASSQLGLAGGPTDTQYF
-,16,TRBJ2-6,TRBV6-2/TRBV6-3,CASSYERGSGANVLTF
-,18,TRBJ2-1,TRBV3-2,CASSQDPAYRGRRDEQFF
TRBD1,14,TRBJ1-4,TRBV19,CASTSRDRGEKLFF
-,12,TRBJ1-1,TRBV29-1,CSASGGGTEAFF
TRBD2,16,TRBJ2-1,TRBV27,CACSLYRLAGGDEQFF
TRBD2,16,TRBJ2-1,TRBV4-2,CASSQLPAGGPYEQFF
TRBD2,13,TRBJ2-1,TRBV20-1,CSARDSGTRVQFF
TRBD1,15,TRBJ2-7,TRBV28,CASSLLDRGPYEQYF
-,13,TRBJ2-7,TRBV7-2,CASSSQGQYEQYF
-,13,TRBJ1-4,TRBV6-1,CASTIGTDEKLFF
TRBD1,20,TRBJ2-2,TRBV4-1,CASSQVPYGTGYANTGELFF
-,15,TRBJ1-3,TRBV28,CASNEDGDSGNTIYF